Listed below are T cell receptor beta chains from one sample, sequenced in a study of response to subunit inactivated influenza vaccine. TCRdb reanalysed the RT-PCR reads using MiXCR and keeps one entry per CDR3 protein. The data contain about 520,000 distinct CDR3 sequences, approximately 7.3% of them seen just once; the ten biggest clones take up under 15%. Source: PBMCs from blood, taken about 24 months after vaccination. These receptors came from a man aged 50-75 years who received an inactivated influenza vaccine. Each CDR3 is given with its conserved first and last residue. The D gene is left open where the match is weak. The listing skips clone size in some rows; elsewhere it reads once, few, many or a size class.

CDR3: CSVGGANTGELFF; DNA: TGCAGCGTTGGAGGGGCCAACACCGGGGAGCTGTTTTTT; size: many; length: 13; V: TRBV29-1; J: TRBJ2-2; D: .
CDR3: CASSFLSSGRNTGELFF; DNA: TGTGCCAGCAGCTTTTTGTCTAGCGGGAGGAACACCGGGGAGCTGTTTTTT; size: .; length: 17; V: TRBV5-6; J: TRBJ2-2; D: TRBD2
CDR3: CSVVGVETQYF; DNA: TGCAGCGTTGTGGGGGTAGAGACCCAGTACTTC; size: .; length: 11; V: TRBV29-1; J: TRBJ2-5; D: .
CDR3: CASSSPDTHGYTF; DNA: TGTGCCAGCAGCTCCCCGGACACCCATGGCTACACCTTC; size: .; length: 13; V: TRBV7-2; J: TRBJ1-2; D: .
CDR3: CSADTGGPETQYF; DNA: TGCAGCGCCGACACGGGCGGCCCGGAGACCCAGTACTTC; size: .; length: 13; V: TRBV29-1; J: TRBJ2-5; D: .
CDR3: CASSSHSLANTGELFF; DNA: TGTGCCAGCAGTTCCCACAGCCTTGCGAACACCGGGGAGCTGTTTTTT; size: few; length: 16; V: TRBV6-5; J: TRBJ2-2; D: .
CDR3: CSARTGGDSPLHF; DNA: TGCAGTGCCCGAACAGGGGGCGATTCACCCCTCCACTTT; size: .; length: 13; V: TRBV20-1; J: TRBJ1-6; D: TRBD1
CDR3: CSVATRLGQGPNNEQFF; DNA: TGCAGCGTTGCAACGCGTTTAGGGCAGGGGCCTAACAATGAGCAGTTCTTC; size: many; length: 17; V: TRBV29-1; J: TRBJ2-1; D: .
CDR3: CASRPSGANVLTF; DNA: TGTGCCAGCAGGCCTTCTGGGGCCAACGTCCTGACTTTC; size: many; length: 13; V: TRBV6-1; J: TRBJ2-6; D: .
CDR3: CASSTPGQGVKGYTF; DNA: TGTGCCAGCAGCACCCCCGGACAGGGGGTCAAGGGCTACACCTTC; size: .; length: 15; V: TRBV28; J: TRBJ1-2; D: TRBD1
CDR3: CASSYSMMFGTVNTEAFF; DNA: TGTGCCAGCAGTTACTCGATGATGTTCGGGACAGTGAACACTGAAGCTTTCTTT; size: .; length: 18; V: TRBV6-5; J: TRBJ1-1; D: TRBD1
CDR3: CASSLEAGSYGYTF; DNA: TGCGCCAGCAGCTTGGAAGCAGGGTCGTATGGCTACACCTTC; size: .; length: 14; V: TRBV5-1; J: TRBJ1-2; D: .
CDR3: CSVGTAEQFF; DNA: TGCAGCGTCGGGACGGCTGAGCAGTTCTTC; size: .; length: 10; V: TRBV29-1; J: TRBJ2-1; D: .
CDR3: CASGLRDTQYF; DNA: TGTGCCAGCGGCCTTAGAGATACGCAGTATTTT; size: .; length: 11; V: TRBV6-2/TRBV6-3; J: TRBJ2-3; D: .
CDR3: CASSQGERGAYEQYF; DNA: TGTGCCAGCAGCCAGGGGGAGCGGGGGGCCTACGAGCAGTACTTC; size: many; length: 15; V: TRBV9; J: TRBJ2-7; D: TRBD2
CDR3: CSARPFYEQYF; DNA: TGCAGTGCTAGACCTTTCTACGAGCAGTACTTC; size: .; length: 11; V: TRBV20-1; J: TRBJ2-7; D: .
CDR3: CASSSAGEANEKLFF; DNA: TGTGCCAGCAGTTCTGCAGGGGAGGCTAATGAAAAACTGTTTTTT; size: few; length: 15; V: TRBV28; J: TRBJ1-4; D: .
CDR3: CSARATGAMANEKLFF; DNA: TGCAGTGCTAGAGCGACAGGGGCAATGGCTAATGAAAAACTGTTTTTT; size: .; length: 16; V: TRBV20-1; J: TRBJ1-4; D: TRBD1
CDR3: CASSLMTADTEAFF; DNA: TGTGCCAGCAGCTTAATGACCGCTGACACTGAAGCTTTCTTT; size: many; length: 14; V: TRBV7-9; J: TRBJ1-1; D: .
CDR3: CASSLRPGLGHTGELFF; DNA: TGTGCCAGCAGTCTACGTCCGGGACTAGGGCACACCGGGGAGCTGTTTTTT; size: few; length: 17; V: TRBV6-5; J: TRBJ2-2; D: TRBD2
CDR3: CASSLFSSINIQYF; DNA: TGTGCCAGCAGCTTATTTTCGTCTATCAACATTCAGTACTTC; size: few; length: 14; V: TRBV11-2; J: TRBJ2-4; D: .
CDR3: CATSRTRDGGRETQYF; DNA: TGTGCCACCAGCAGAACTAGGGACGGGGGTAGGGAGACCCAGTACTTC; size: .; length: 16; V: TRBV15; J: TRBJ2-5; D: .
CDR3: CATRPQGGQPQHF; DNA: TGTGCCACCCGTCCCCAGGGAGGACAGCCCCAGCATTTT; size: .; length: 13; V: TRBV15; J: TRBJ1-5; D: .
CDR3: CASSSQGRAQFF; DNA: TGTGCCAGCAGCTCTCAAGGGCGGGCCCAGTTCTTC; size: .; length: 12; V: TRBV9; J: TRBJ2-1; D: .
CDR3: CASTPRVGNIQYF; DNA: TGTGCCAGCACCCCGCGGGTCGGGAACATTCAGTACTTC; size: .; length: 13; V: TRBV6-2/TRBV6-3; J: TRBJ2-4; D: .
CDR3: CASSYSPTGANYGYTF; DNA: TGTGCCAGCAGTTACTCCCCGACAGGGGCTAACTATGGCTACACCTTC; size: .; length: 16; V: TRBV6-5; J: TRBJ1-2; D: TRBD1
CDR3: CRGGSNTEAFF; DNA: TGTAGGGGGGGCTCGAACACTGAAGCTTTCTTT; size: .; length: 11; V: TRBV20-1; J: TRBJ1-1; D: .
CDR3: CASSIEAGPDVKTQYF; DNA: TGTGCCAGCAGCATAGAAGCCGGGCCGGATGTAAAGACCCAGTACTTC; size: few; length: 16; V: TRBV7-9; J: TRBJ2-5; D: .
CDR3: CATSRDSGFYEQYF; DNA: TGTGCCACCAGCAGAGATTCGGGGTTCTACGAGCAGTACTTC; size: .; length: 14; V: TRBV15; J: TRBJ2-7; D: .
CDR3: CASSFSGSYYEQYF; DNA: TGTGCCAGCAGTTTTAGCGGGAGCTACTACGAGCAGTACTTC; size: .; length: 14; V: TRBV27; J: TRBJ2-7; D: TRBD2
CDR3: CASSSGRPLSGNTIYF; DNA: TGTGCCAGCAGTTCCGGCAGGCCCCTCTCTGGAAACACCATATATTTT; size: many; length: 16; V: TRBV6-5; J: TRBJ1-3; D: .
CDR3: CASSAGGRDQPQHF; DNA: TGTGCCAGCAGTGCTGGGGGGCGCGATCAGCCCCAGCATTTT; size: many; length: 14; V: TRBV6-1; J: TRBJ1-5; D: .
CDR3: CASSQQNQPQHF; DNA: TGTGCCAGCAGCCAACAAAATCAGCCCCAGCATTTT; size: many; length: 12; V: TRBV3-1; J: TRBJ1-5; D: .
CDR3: CASSEDRVTEAFF; DNA: TGCGCCAGCAGCGAGGACAGGGTGACTGAAGCTTTCTTT; size: .; length: 13; V: TRBV5-1; J: TRBJ1-1; D: TRBD1
CDR3: CASSFQPLGTATQYF; DNA: TGTGCCAGCAGTTTTCAGCCTTTGGGGACAGCTACGCAGTATTTT; size: .; length: 15; V: TRBV28; J: TRBJ2-3; D: TRBD1
CDR3: CASSRGNSYNEQFF; DNA: TGTGCCAGCAGTAGGGGAAACTCCTACAATGAGCAGTTCTTC; size: many; length: 14; V: TRBV25-1; J: TRBJ2-1; D: .
CDR3: CASSRETGSKTGELFF; DNA: TGTGCCAGCAGTCGAGAGACAGGGTCGAAGACCGGGGAGCTGTTTTTT; size: .; length: 16; V: TRBV6-1; J: TRBJ2-2; D: TRBD1
CDR3: CSVEGITGATEAFF; DNA: TGCAGCGTTGAAGGAATTACGGGTGCCACTGAAGCTTTCTTT; size: many; length: 14; V: TRBV29-1; J: TRBJ1-1; D: .
CDR3: CASSGHLGGGRDEKLFF; DNA: TGTGCCAGCAGTGGACACCTCGGGGGGGGGAGAGATGAAAAACTGTTTTTT; size: many; length: 17; V: TRBV6-1; J: TRBJ1-4; D: .
CDR3: CASSLTFPNQPQHF; DNA: TGTGCCAGCAGTTTGACATTCCCAAATCAGCCCCAGCATTTT; size: .; length: 14; V: TRBV6-2/TRBV6-3; J: TRBJ1-5; D: .
CDR3: CASSQETRTQPLHF; DNA: TGCGCCAGCAGCCAAGAGACCAGGACCCAACCCCTCCACTTT; size: many; length: 14; V: TRBV4-1; J: TRBJ1-6; D: .
CDR3: CASSYGLEETQYF; DNA: TGTGCCAGCAGCTACGGACTAGAAGAGACCCAGTACTTC; size: few; length: 13; V: TRBV11-2; J: TRBJ2-5; D: TRBD2
CDR3: CASSSLAGSSTDTQYF; DNA: TGTGCCAGCAGCTCCCTAGCGGGATCTAGCACAGATACGCAGTATTTT; size: many; length: 16; V: TRBV9; J: TRBJ2-3; D: TRBD2
CDR3: CASSQEPWVGVTEAFF; DNA: TGCGCCAGCAGCCAAGAACCCTGGGTGGGGGTAACTGAAGCTTTCTTT; size: many; length: 16; V: TRBV4-1; J: TRBJ1-1; D: .
CDR3: CASSSQRDTQYF; DNA: TGTGCCAGCAGCTCACAGAGGGATACGCAGTATTTT; size: many; length: 12; V: TRBV3-1; J: TRBJ2-3; D: .
CDR3: CSVETGLAENTGELFF; DNA: TGCAGCGTTGAAACGGGGCTAGCGGAGAACACCGGGGAGCTGTTTTTT; size: many; length: 16; V: TRBV29-1; J: TRBJ2-2; D: TRBD2
CDR3: CASSSHMTSAYNEQFF; DNA: TGTGCCAGCAGTTCCCACATGACTAGCGCGTACAATGAGCAGTTCTTC; size: few; length: 16; V: TRBV28; J: TRBJ2-1; D: TRBD2
CDR3: CASSLTGEETQYF; DNA: TGTGCCAGCAGCTTAACCGGGGAGGAGACCCAGTACTTC; size: many; length: 13; V: TRBV7-9; J: TRBJ2-5; D: .
CDR3: CSARDLGQGVYEQYF; DNA: TGCAGTGCTAGAGATTTAGGACAGGGGGTCTACGAGCAGTACTTC; size: .; length: 15; V: TRBV20-1; J: TRBJ2-7; D: TRBD1
CDR3: CSARTLIGEQYF; DNA: TGCAGTGCTCGAACCCTTATTGGCGAGCAGTACTTC; size: .; length: 12; V: TRBV20-1; J: TRBJ2-7; D: .
CDR3: CSVGARDTNTEAFF; DNA: TGCAGCGTTGGGGCCCGGGACACGAACACTGAAGCTTTCTTT; size: many; length: 14; V: TRBV29-1; J: TRBJ1-1; D: .
CDR3: CASSPQLSSGNTIYF; DNA: TGTGCCAGCAGTCCCCAGTTGAGCTCTGGAAACACCATATATTTT; size: .; length: 15; V: TRBV27; J: TRBJ1-3; D: .
CDR3: CASSGDGRGGLEQYF; DNA: TGTGCCAGCAGTGGTGACGGAAGGGGGGGTTTAGAGCAGTACTTC; size: few; length: 15; V: TRBV25-1; J: TRBJ2-7; D: .
CDR3: CSVEVGGGYEQYF; DNA: TGCAGCGTTGAAGTCGGCGGCGGCTACGAGCAGTACTTC; size: many; length: 13; V: TRBV29-1; J: TRBJ2-7; D: .
CDR3: CASSLEFVGAPDTQYF; DNA: TGTGCCAGCAGCTTGGAGTTTGTGGGAGCCCCAGATACGCAGTATTTT; size: few; length: 16; V: TRBV5-5; J: TRBJ2-3; D: .
CDR3: CASSGRAGAIYNEQFF; DNA: TGCGCCAGCAGCGGCCGCGCGGGGGCTATCTACAATGAGCAGTTCTTC; size: many; length: 16; V: TRBV5-1; J: TRBJ2-1; D: .
CDR3: CAISESWQRVGDTQYF; DNA: TGTGCCATCAGTGAGTCATGGCAGAGGGTCGGAGATACGCAGTATTTT; size: many; length: 16; V: TRBV10-3; J: TRBJ2-3; D: .
CDR3: CASSVMAGVGETQYF; DNA: TGTGCCAGCAGTGTAATGGCGGGAGTCGGAGAGACCCAGTACTTC; size: few; length: 15; V: TRBV7-9; J: TRBJ2-5; D: TRBD2
CDR3: CASSLAGTGTYNEQFF; DNA: TGTGCCAGCAGCCTCGCCGGGACAGGGACCTACAATGAGCAGTTCTTC; size: few; length: 16; V: TRBV7-2; J: TRBJ2-1; D: TRBD1
CDR3: CASSQGTSGGAGEQFF; DNA: TGCGCCAGCAGCCAAGGGACTAGCGGGGGGGCCGGTGAGCAGTTCTTC; size: few; length: 16; V: TRBV4-3; J: TRBJ2-1; D: TRBD2